This TCR beta chain comes out of a study of OX40 agonist ivuxolimab in advanced cancers. Study overall: Hepatocellular carcinoma, melanoma, renal cell or head and neck cancer was diagnosed in the dose-escalation patients. With a range of roughly 23 to 90, age averaged approximately 60 years, and about 80% were male. Study-wide findings and caveats: Low normalized T-cell clonal expansion was additionally recorded for some nonresponders. Clonal expansion by week 6 occurred in CD4+ and CD8+ blood T cells (at 0.1 to 3.0 mg/kg).

About this clone: Its cognate antigen is unknown. Since a much larger clone is just one base distant, this may be a read error.

This CDR3 has 14 residues. CDR1 and CDR2 (germline): SGHRS, YFSETQ. Trimming left V 0 bases short and J 1 base short, with 4 bases between. Here immunoSEQ multiplex PCR was the method, and the copy in TCRdb shows in-frame clones only, minus some. The profile shows 55,000 to 70,000 clones, over 80% of them singletons. The receptor comes from an adult with an advanced solid tumor such as melanoma, head and neck, liver or kidney cancer. The starting material was CD4+ or CD8+ T cells sorted from blood, obtained in a trial of the OX40 agonist ivuxolimab. This chain links TRBV5-1 with TRBJ2-2; no firm D call. CDR3 residues: CASSLGQNTGELFF. CDR3 DNA: TGCGCCAGCAGCTTGGGACAGAACACCGGGGAGCTGTTTTTT.